These 10 T cell receptor beta chains share one sample of origin, sequenced in a study of control samples from healthy donors and cancer patients. Method: immunoSEQ multiplex PCR; TCRdb's copy keeps in-frame clones and lacks some. This table holds about 150,000 clones, just over 85% found once. Sequencing was done on a sample of blood. These receptors all come from a man younger than 35 in good health.

This clone was seen only a few times. The rearrangement links TRBV5-1 to TRBJ1-3; 7 bases agree with TRBD1. The CDR3 loop spans 14 amino acids. Trimming removed 4 bases from V and 2 bases from J; junction bases left unmatched: 3. CDR1 and CDR2 (germline): SGHRS, YFSETQ. The DNA for the CDR3 is TGCGCCAGCAGCCTCGACAGGGCTGGAAACACCATATATTTT. This sequence encodes CASSLDRAGNTIYF.

The rearrangement uses TRBV6-5 and TRBJ1-1; 8 bases map to TRBD1. V was pared by 7 bases and J by 6 bases, with 7 bases of the junction left unmatched. This CDR3 contains 13 residues. Germline V gives CDR1 MNHEY, CDR2 SVGAGI. The CDR3 is CASTRQGLAEAFF. The CDR3 bases are TGTGCCAGCACCCGACAGGGGTTAGCTGAAGCTTTCTTT.

This clone has more than one count but fewer than ten. The chain is built from TRBV9 and TRBJ1-1; D is unresolved. Trimming cost V 5 bases and J 2 bases, with 16 bases left between them. From germline, CDR1 is SGDLS and CDR2 YYNGEE. The CDR3 is 15 amino acids. CDR3 nucleotides: TGTGCCAGCAGTTCAAAGGTGGGTACTAACACTGAAGCTTTCTTT. Protein sequence: CASSSKVGTNTEAFF.

This clone was observed many times. This chain uses TRBV4-1 with TRBJ2-7; no clear D gene. The ends were cut back, 4 bases at V and 4 bases at J, with 23 bases in the middle. Germline assignment: CDR1 MGHRA and CDR2 YSYEKL. There are 17 residues in the CDR3. The CDR3 DNA reads TGCGCCAGCAGCCCAGGACCGCTCCAGGATTCGGCATACGAGCAGTACTTC. Translating gives CASSPGPLQDSAYEQYF.

The rearrangement joins TRBV19 to TRBJ2-4; D not resolved. The CDR3 has 16 amino acids. V was shortened by 5 bases and J by 3 bases, with 17 bases between the two germline ends. CDR1 is LNHDA, CDR2 SQIVND, per germline (reference sequence). This CDR3 reads CASSPLTLGVKNIQYF. The CDR3 DNA reads TGTGCCAGTAGTCCACTGACACTTGGGGTCAAAAACATTCAGTACTTC.

V is TRBV5-4 and J is TRBJ2-7; 7 positions match TRBD1. The V gene's germline CDR1 is SGHNT and CDR2 YYREEE (reference sequence). This CDR3 spans 14 amino acids. With V trimmed by 1 base and J by 3 bases, 4 bases remained unmatched. CDR3 DNA: TGTGCCAGCAGCTTGTATGCAGGGGGCTACGAGCAGTACTTC. Translation: CASSLYAGGYEQYF.

This chain joins TRBV29-1 and TRBJ1-1, with TRBD1 as a possible D gene (5 bases). V lost 7 bases and J 1 base, leaving 16 bases between the germline ends. CDR3 length: 14 residues. CDR1 and CDR2 (germline): SQVTM, ANQGSEA. CDR3 amino acids: CSAARDGENTEAFF. DNA of the CDR3: TGCAGCGCCGCTCGGGACGGGGAGAACACTGAAGCTTTCTTT. The full variable domain, its missing parts supplied by reference TRBV29-1 and TRBJ1-1, is SAVISQKPSRDICQRGTSLTIQCQVDSQVTMMFWYRQQPGQSLTLIATANQGSEATYESGFVIDKFPISRPNLTFSTLTVSNMSPEDSSIYLCSAARDGENTEAFFGQGTRLTVV.

The chain couples TRBV13 to TRBJ2-2; D is perhaps TRBD2 (5 bases). V was trimmed by 5 bases and J by 7 bases, leaving 8 bases between them. Germline V gene data show CDR1 as PRHDT and CDR2 as FYEKMQ (reference sequence). The CDR3 consists of 12 residues. The CDR3, as DNA: TGTGCCAGCAGCCTTAGCGTCGGGGAGCTGTTTTTT. This codes for CASSLSVGELFF. Supplemented by reference TRBV13 and TRBJ2-2, the full variable domain reads AAGVIQSPRHLIKEKRETATLKCYPIPRHDTVYWYQQGPGQDPQFLISFYEKMQSDKGSIPDRFSAQQFSDYHSELNMSSLELGDSALYFCASSLSVGELFFGEGSRLTVL.

The V gene is TRBV3-1 (or the pseudogene TRBV3-2), the J gene TRBJ1-6; D call uncertain. This CDR3 region has 16 residues. Looked up from germline, CDR1 is LGHDT and CDR2 is YNNKEL (reference sequence). V lost 1 base and J lost 10, with 17 bases in between. CDR3 sequence (DNA): TGTGCCAGCAGCCAAGGAGACGGAACACCCTACTCACCCCTCCACTTT. Protein sequence: CASSQGDGTPYSPLHF.

The chain couples TRBV15 to TRBJ1-1; D gene uncertain. V was cut by 1 base and J by 8 bases, with 11 bases left in between. This CDR3 is 13 amino acids long. Germline CDR1 and CDR2: LNHNV and YYDKDF (reference sequence). The CDR3 spells CATSRVVNLEAFF. CDR3 DNA: TGTGCCACCAGCAGAGTAGTAAACCTGGAAGCTTTCTTT.